In this sample, the clone carrying this TCR beta chain turned up once. The antigen remains unidentified. The data belong to a study of cytomegalovirus exposure and HLA in healthy donors. Study-level findings and limits: Later on, analysis showed that most CMV-associated TCR beta chains appeared to be HLA-restricted. TCR beta V- and J-gene trimming was later associated with a missense DCLRE1C variant. A later analysis by the authors found several of the most significant clusters apparently linked to common viral pathogens.

The PCR contained 60 Vbeta and 13 Jbeta primers. TCRdb keeps only in-frame clones here, not all; method: immunoSEQ multiplex PCR. Of approximately 150,000 clones in the sample, around two thirds were seen once. Specimen: PBMCs. This sequence was found in a woman aged 18-29 years in good health and CMV-seronegative.

The CDR3 protein is CANRPGQGITDTQYF. The DNA for the CDR3 is TGTGCCAACCGACCGGGACAGGGGATCACAGATACGCAGTATTTT. The rearrangement uses TRBV10-3 and TRBJ2-3; 10 bases are a match to TRBD1. The length of the CDR3 is 15 residues. Germline CDR1 reads ENHRY; CDR2 reads SYGVKD. The V gene end was trimmed by 10 bases and the J gene end by 2 bases; junction bases not matched to a gene: 9.